Listed here are 18 T cell receptor beta chains from one sample, sequenced in a study of CD4 T cells in relation to SARS-CoV-2 and coronaviruses. Here immunoSEQ multiplex PCR was the method, and the copy in TCRdb shows in-frame clones only, minus some. The sample gives 31,000 or so clones, more than 70% of which show up once; about 12% is in the top ten. For these receptors, no antigen is known. CD4+ T cells from unexposed donors were obtained before the COVID-19 pandemic (2011-2018). The cells were cultured for about ten days before CD4+ T cells were isolated. The sample taken for sequencing was CD4+ T cells from PBMCs, cultured in vitro. The origin of the receptors is a human donor in good health.

This clone came up once. The chain recombines TRBV19 with TRBJ2-5; a weak D match, TRBD2 (5 bases). The length of the CDR3 is 13 residues. The germline CDR1 and CDR2 sequences are LNHDA and SQIVND (reference sequence). Trimming cost V 4 bases and J 0 bases, with 6 bases left between them. The CDR3 bases are TGTGCCAGTAGTAAGGACTACCAAGAGACCCAGTACTTC. Translating it yields CASSKDYQETQYF.

This clone was seen more than once but under ten times. The chain combines TRBV7-9 with TRBJ1-2; possible D gene TRBD1, 6 bases. CDR3 length equals 14 residues. The ends were cut back, 0 bases at V and 4 bases at J, with 9 bases in the middle. In germline, CDR1 is SEHNR, CDR2 FQNEAQ (reference sequence). The CDR3 coding sequence is TGTGCCAGCAGCTTAGCGGGGGGGGCCTATGGCTACACCTTC. Its translation: CASSLAGGAYGYTF.

The chain joins TRBV7-9 to TRBJ1-2; D may be TRBD1 (5 bases). Looked up from germline, CDR1 is SEHNR and CDR2 is FQNEAQ (reference sequence). Trimming pared 5 bases from V and 2 bases from J, leaving 9 bases between. The CDR3 runs to 13 residues. In DNA form, the CDR3 reads TGTGCCAGCAGCGGGACCCTAAACTATGGCTACACCTTC. This encodes CASSGTLNYGYTF.

The chain carries TRBV6-2 or TRBV6-3 and TRBJ2-5, with a weak D call TRBD2 (5 bases). Germline V gene lookup returns CDR1 MNHEY and CDR2 SVGEGT. V gave up 0 bases and J gave up 7 bases, with 15 bases separating them. The CDR3 is 15 amino acids. This CDR3 reads CASSYSPTTYGTQYF. The DNA of the CDR3 is TGTGCCAGCAGTTACTCACCGACTACTTACGGGACCCAGTACTTC.

The chain is built from TRBV19 and TRBJ2-3; TRBD2 is a possible D gene (6 bases). V was cut by 5 bases and J by 0 bases, with 18 bases left in between. This CDR3 contains 17 residues. CDR1 is LNHDA, CDR2 SQIVND, per germline (reference sequence). CDR3 residues: CASSLWVGSGSTDTQYF. The CDR3 bases are TGTGCCAGTAGTCTCTGGGTTGGTAGCGGCAGCACAGATACGCAGTATTTT.

The chain recombines TRBV5-1 with TRBJ2-5; 9 bases map to TRBD1. The CDR3 spans 15 residues. Per the germline V gene, CDR1 is SGHRS and CDR2 is YFSETQ. The trim removed 2 bases at V and 2 bases at J, leaving 4 bases unmatched. CDR3 in amino acids: CASSFMGTGQETQYF. The CDR3 bases are TGCGCCAGCAGCTTCATGGGGACAGGGCAAGAGACCCAGTACTTC.

In this sample, this clone turned up a few times. The V gene is TRBV2, the J gene TRBJ2-1; TRBD1 agrees at 7 bases. The CDR3 consists of 13 residues. The V gene end was trimmed by 4 bases and the J gene end by 5 bases; junction bases not matched to a gene: 2. Germline V lookup: CDR1 SNHLY, CDR2 FYNNEI. In DNA, the CDR3 is TGTGCCAGCAGTGCGGACAGGCACAATGAGCAGTTCTTC. The encoded protein is CASSADRHNEQFF.

The genes are TRBV30 and TRBJ2-2, with TRBD2 as a possible D gene (6 bases). V shed 4 bases and J shed 3 bases, with 18 bases lying between them. There are 16 residues in the CDR3. Germline V gene data show CDR1 as GTSNPN and CDR2 as SVGIG (reference sequence). CDR3 DNA: TGTGCCTGGAACCCGTCGGGAGCCCCCGACACCGGGGAGCTGTTTTTT. As protein: CAWNPSGAPDTGELFF.

This clone was detected a few times. The chain joins TRBV5-4 to TRBJ2-7; TRBD2 might be the D (6 bases). Between the trimmed V and J ends, which lost 5 bases and 4 bases, there was a span of 16 bases. The CDR3 has 14 residues. The germline CDR1 and CDR2 sequences are SGHNT and YYREEE (reference sequence). CDR3 region: CASRTGLATYEQYF. The CDR3 coding sequence is TGTGCCAGCAGAACGGGGCTAGCGACTTACGAGCAGTACTTC.

The CDR3 spells CASSRWDPDTEAFF. The DNA of the CDR3 is TGTGCCAGCTCACGGTGGGATCCGGACACTGAAGCTTTCTTT. The chain uses TRBV18 and TRBJ1-1, with D hard to call. Germline CDR1 is KGHSH and CDR2 is LQKENI. V was cut by 4 bases and J by 3 bases, with 12 bases left in between. The CDR3 totals 14 residues.

The chain has TRBV7-2 and TRBJ2-7; weak D call: TRBD2 (5 bases). The V gene lost 2 bases and the J gene lost 2 bases, with 13 bases spanning the gap. The CDR3 runs to 15 residues. Germline values: CDR1 SGHTA, CDR2 FQGNSA. In DNA form, the CDR3 reads TGTGCCAGCAGCTTAATGGCAGAGGGAACCTACGAGCAGTACTTC. It specifies CASSLMAEGTYEQYF.

The chain couples TRBV28 to TRBJ2-1; TRBD2 aligns across 11 bases. This CDR3 comprises 17 residues. The germline CDR1 and CDR2 sequences are MDHEN and SYDVKM. Trimming removed 6 bases from V and 3 bases from J; junction bases left unmatched: 10. The CDR3 bases are TGTGCCAGCAGCTCCCCCATGACTAGCGGGAACTACAATGAGCAGTTCTTC. Translation gives CASSSPMTSGNYNEQFF.

This clone was seen a handful of times. This chain connects TRBV3-1 (or the pseudogene TRBV3-2) to TRBJ1-5; 7 bases are a match to TRBD1. With V trimmed by 1 base and J by 0 bases, 6 bases remained unmatched. Germline assignment: CDR1 LGHDT and CDR2 YNNKEL (reference sequence). CDR3 length: 17 amino acids. The chain's CDR3 is CASSQGPTGYSNQPQHF. The CDR3 DNA sequence: TGTGCCAGCAGCCAAGGTCCGACAGGGTATAGCAATCAGCCCCAGCATTTT.

In its sample, this clone was seen once. The CDR3, as DNA: TGTGCCATCAGTGAGTCGAACCGGGGGATGTCAGATACGCAGTATTTT. Encoded protein: CAISESNRGMSDTQYF. The V call is TRBV10-3, the J call TRBJ2-3, with D perhaps TRBD2 (6 bases). CDR3 length: 16 amino acids. In germline, CDR1 is ENHRY, CDR2 SYGVKD. V was shortened by 0 bases and J by 4 bases, with 14 bases between the two germline ends.

The CDR3 protein is CASSMGVGSGANVLTF. The DNA of the CDR3 is TGTGCCAGTAGTATGGGGGTGGGGTCCGGGGCCAACGTCCTGACTTTC. The gene calls are TRBV19 and TRBJ2-6; D is possibly TRBD1 or TRBD2 (5 bases each). The CDR3 is made up of 16 amino acids. Trimming removed 3 bases from V and 4 bases from J, with 13 bases in between. Germline loops: CDR1 LNHDA, CDR2 SQIVND (reference sequence).

J is TRBJ1-2 and V is TRBV5-4; a possible D gene is TRBD1 (5 bases). CDR1 is SGHNT and CDR2 is YYREEE in the germline V gene (reference sequence). Trimming removed 4 bases at V and 3 bases at J, with 13 bases between. CDR3 length: 14 residues. The CDR3 here is CASSEKRGDYGYTF. The CDR3 coding sequence is TGTGCCAGCAGCGAAAAGCGGGGGGACTATGGCTACACCTTC.

The chain recombines TRBV3-1 (or the pseudogene TRBV3-2) with TRBJ1-2; D call uncertain. There are 16 residues in the CDR3. V was pared by 0 bases and J by 4 bases, with 15 bases between. Looked up from germline, CDR1 is LGHDT and CDR2 is YNNKEL (reference sequence). The CDR3 sequence is CASSQDLAQTGYGYTF. In nucleotides, the CDR3 is TGTGCCAGCAGCCAAGATCTGGCCCAGACCGGCTATGGCTACACCTTC.

In its sample, this clone was seen a few times. The chain is built from TRBV3-1 (or the pseudogene TRBV3-2) and TRBJ2-1; D not resolved. CDR1 and CDR2 (germline): LGHDT, YNNKEL (reference sequence). V gave up 3 bases and J gave up 5 bases, with 8 bases separating them. The CDR3 sequence is 13 residues long. CDR3 bases: TGTGCCAGCAGCCAGGATATCGACAATGAGCAGTTCTTC. This gives the protein CASSQDIDNEQFF.